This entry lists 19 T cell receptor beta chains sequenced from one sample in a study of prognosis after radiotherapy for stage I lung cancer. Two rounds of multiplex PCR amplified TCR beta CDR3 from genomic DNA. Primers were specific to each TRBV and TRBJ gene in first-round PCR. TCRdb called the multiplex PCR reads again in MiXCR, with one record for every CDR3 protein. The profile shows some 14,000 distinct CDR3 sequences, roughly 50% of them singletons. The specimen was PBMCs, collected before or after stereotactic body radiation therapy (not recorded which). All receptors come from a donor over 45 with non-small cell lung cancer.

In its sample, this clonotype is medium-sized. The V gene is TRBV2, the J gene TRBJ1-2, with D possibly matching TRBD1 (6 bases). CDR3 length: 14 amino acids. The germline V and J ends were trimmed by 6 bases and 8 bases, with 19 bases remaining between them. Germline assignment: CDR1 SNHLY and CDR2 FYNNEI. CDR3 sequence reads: CASSQVPGALGYTF. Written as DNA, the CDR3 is TGTGCCAGCAGCCAAGTACCGGGGGCATTAGGCTACACCTTC.

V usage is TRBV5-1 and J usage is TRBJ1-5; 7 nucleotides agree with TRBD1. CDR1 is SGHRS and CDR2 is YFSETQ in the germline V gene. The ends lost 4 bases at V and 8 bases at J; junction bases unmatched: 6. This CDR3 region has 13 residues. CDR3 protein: CASSQTGNKPQHF. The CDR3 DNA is TGCGCCAGCAGCCAGACAGGGAATAAGCCCCAGCATTTT.

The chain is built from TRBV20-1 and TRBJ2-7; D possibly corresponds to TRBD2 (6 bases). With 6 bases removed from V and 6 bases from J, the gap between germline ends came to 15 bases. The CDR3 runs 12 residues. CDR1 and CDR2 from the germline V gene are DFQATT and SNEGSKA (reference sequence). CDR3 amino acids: CSAPHRRGEQYF. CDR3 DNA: TGCAGTGCGCCCCACCGGAGGGGCGAGCAGTACTTC.

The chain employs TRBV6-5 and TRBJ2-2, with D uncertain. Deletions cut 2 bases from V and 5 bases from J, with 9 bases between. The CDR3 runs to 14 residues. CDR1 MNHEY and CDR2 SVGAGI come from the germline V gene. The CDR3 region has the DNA TGTGCCAGCAGTTACAGGGCAGCTACCGGGGAGCTGTTTTTT. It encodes CASSYRAATGELFF.

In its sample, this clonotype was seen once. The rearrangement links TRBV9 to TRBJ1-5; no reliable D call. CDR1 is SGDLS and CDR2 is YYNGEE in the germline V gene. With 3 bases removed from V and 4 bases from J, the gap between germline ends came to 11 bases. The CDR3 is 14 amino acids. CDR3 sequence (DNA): TGTGCCAGCAGCGGGGAGGGCATTAATCAGCCCCAGCATTTT. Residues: CASSGEGINQPQHF.

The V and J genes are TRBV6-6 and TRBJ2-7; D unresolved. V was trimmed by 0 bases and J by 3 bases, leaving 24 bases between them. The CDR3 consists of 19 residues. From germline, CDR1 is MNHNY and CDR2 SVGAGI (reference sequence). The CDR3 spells CASSYSSEASSTSDYEQYF. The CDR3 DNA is TGTGCCAGCAGTTACTCGAGTGAAGCTTCGAGCACATCGGACTACGAGCAGTACTTC.

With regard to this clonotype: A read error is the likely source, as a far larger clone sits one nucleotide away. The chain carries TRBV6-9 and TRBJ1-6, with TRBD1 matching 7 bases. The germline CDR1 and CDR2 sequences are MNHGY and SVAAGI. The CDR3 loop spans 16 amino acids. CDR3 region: CASNPIGDSYNSPLNF. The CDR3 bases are TGTGCCAGCAACCCGATCGGGGACAGTTATAATTCACCCCTCAACTTT.

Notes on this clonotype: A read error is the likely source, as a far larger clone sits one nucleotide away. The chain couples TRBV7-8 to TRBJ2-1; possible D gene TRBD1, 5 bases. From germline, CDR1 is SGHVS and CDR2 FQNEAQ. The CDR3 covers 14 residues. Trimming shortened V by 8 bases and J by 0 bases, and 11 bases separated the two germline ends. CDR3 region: CASSGHSSYNEQFF. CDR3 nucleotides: TGTGCCAGCTCCGGACATAGCTCCTACAATGAGCAGTTCTTC.

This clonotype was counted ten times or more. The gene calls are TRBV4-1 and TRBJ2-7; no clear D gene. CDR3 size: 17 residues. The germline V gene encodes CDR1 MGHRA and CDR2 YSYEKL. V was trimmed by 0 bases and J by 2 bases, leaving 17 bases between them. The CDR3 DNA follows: TGCGCCAGCAGCCAAGACTCGCACAGTGCTATAACCTACGAGCAGTACTTC. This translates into CASSQDSHSAITYEQYF.

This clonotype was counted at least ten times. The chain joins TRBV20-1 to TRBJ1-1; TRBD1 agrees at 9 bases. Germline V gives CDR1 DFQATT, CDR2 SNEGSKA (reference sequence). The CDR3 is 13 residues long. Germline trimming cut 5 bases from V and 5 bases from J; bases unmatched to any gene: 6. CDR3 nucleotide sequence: TGCAGTGCTGGCGGGACAGGGAGGACTGAAGCTTTCTTT. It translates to CSAGGTGRTEAFF.

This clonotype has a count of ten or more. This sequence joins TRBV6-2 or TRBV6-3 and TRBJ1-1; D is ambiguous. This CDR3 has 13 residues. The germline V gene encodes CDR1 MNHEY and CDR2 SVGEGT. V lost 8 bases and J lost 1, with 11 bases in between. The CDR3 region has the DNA TGTGCCAGCTGTGAACAGACGAACACTGAAGCTTTCTTT. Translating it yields CASCEQTNTEAFF.

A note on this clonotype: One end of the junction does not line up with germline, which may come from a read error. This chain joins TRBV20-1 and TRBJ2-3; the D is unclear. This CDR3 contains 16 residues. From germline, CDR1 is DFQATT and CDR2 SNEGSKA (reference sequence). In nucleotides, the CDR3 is TGCAGTGCTGGAGATCCCACTGGGTCGGTGCAAGATACGCAGTATTTT. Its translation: CSAGDPTGSVQDTQYF.

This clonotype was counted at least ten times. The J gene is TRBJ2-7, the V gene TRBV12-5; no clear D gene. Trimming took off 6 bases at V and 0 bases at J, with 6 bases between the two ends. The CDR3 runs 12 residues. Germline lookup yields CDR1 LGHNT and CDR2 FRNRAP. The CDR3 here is CASGPSSYEQYF. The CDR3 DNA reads TGTGCTAGTGGCCCAAGCTCCTACGAGCAGTACTTC.

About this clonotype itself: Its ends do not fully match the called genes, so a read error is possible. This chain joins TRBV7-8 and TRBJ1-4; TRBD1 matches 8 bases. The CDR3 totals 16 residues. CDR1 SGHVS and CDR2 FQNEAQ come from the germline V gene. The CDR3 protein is CVSSPGCGQGNEKLFF. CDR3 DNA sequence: TGTGTCAGCAGCCCTGGTTGTGGACAGGGTAATGAAAAACTGTTTTTT. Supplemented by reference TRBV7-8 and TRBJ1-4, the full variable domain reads GAGVSQSPRYKVAKRGQDVALRCDPISGHVSLFWYQQALGQGPEFLTYFQNEAQLDKSGLPSDRFFAERPEGSVSTLKIQRTQQEDSAVYLCVSSPGCGQGNEKLFFGSGTQLSVL.

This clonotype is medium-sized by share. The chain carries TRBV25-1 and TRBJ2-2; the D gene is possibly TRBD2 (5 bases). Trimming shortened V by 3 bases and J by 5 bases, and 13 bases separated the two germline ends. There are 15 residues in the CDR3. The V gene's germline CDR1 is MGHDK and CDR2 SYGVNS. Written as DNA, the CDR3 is TGTGCCAGCAGTGACTCCCGGGGATGGACCGGGGAGCTGTTTTTT. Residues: CASSDSRGWTGELFF.

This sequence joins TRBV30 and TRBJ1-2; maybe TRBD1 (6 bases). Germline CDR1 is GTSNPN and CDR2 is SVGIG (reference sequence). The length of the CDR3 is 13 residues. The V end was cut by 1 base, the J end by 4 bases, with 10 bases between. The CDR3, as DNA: TGTGCCTGGAGTGACAGGGACCCCTATGGCTACACCTTC. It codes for CAWSDRDPYGYTF.

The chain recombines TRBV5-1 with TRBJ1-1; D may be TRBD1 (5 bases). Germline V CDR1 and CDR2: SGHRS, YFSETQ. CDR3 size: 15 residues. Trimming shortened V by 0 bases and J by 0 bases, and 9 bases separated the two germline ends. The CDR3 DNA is TGCGCCAGCAGCTTGGGAGCGACAGTGAACACTGAAGCTTTCTTT. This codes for CASSLGATVNTEAFF. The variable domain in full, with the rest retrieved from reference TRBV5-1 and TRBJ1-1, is KAGVTQTPRYLIKTRGQQVTLSCSPISGHRSVSWYQQTPGQGLQFLFEYFSETQRNKGNFPGRFSGRQFSNSRSEMNVSTLELGDSALYLCASSLGATVNTEAFFGQGTRLTVV.

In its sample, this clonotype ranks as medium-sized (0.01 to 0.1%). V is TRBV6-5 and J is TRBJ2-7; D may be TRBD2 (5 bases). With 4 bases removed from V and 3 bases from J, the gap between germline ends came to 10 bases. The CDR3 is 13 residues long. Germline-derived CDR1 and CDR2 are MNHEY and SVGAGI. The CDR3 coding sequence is TGTGCCAGCAGTTCAAGCGGATACTACGAGCAGTACTTC. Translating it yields CASSSSGYYEQYF.

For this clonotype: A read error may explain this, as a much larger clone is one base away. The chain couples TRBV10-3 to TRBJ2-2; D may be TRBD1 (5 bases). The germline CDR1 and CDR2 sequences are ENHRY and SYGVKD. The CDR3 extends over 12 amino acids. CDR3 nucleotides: TGTGTCATCAGTGAGGACACCGTGGAGCTGTTTTTT. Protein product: CVISEDTVELFF.